What follows are 11 T cell receptor beta chains derived from one specimen sequenced in a study of cytomegalovirus exposure and HLA in healthy donors. The PCR contained 60 Vbeta and 13 Jbeta primers. The data were produced by immunoSEQ multiplex PCR, yet TCRdb's version contains in-frame clones alone and is incomplete. The sample lists approximately 140,000 clones, 70% to 80% occurring once. Input material: PBMCs. These receptor sequences come from a female donor in good health and CMV-seronegative.

V gene TRBV5-1 combines with J gene TRBJ2-3, with D perhaps matching TRBD1 (6 bases). Germline assignment: CDR1 SGHRS and CDR2 YFSETQ. V dropped 4 bases and J dropped 4 bases, with 19 bases sitting between them. The CDR3 covers 16 residues. This chain's CDR3 is CASSTGLSPPPDTQYF. In DNA form, the CDR3 reads TGCGCCAGCAGCACAGGGCTTTCCCCACCGCCAGATACGCAGTATTTT.

DNA of the CDR3: TGTGCCAGCAGCTCAGGGACAGCTCGAAGTACGCAGTATTTT. The encoded protein is CASSSGTARSTQYF. V and J are TRBV7-2 and TRBJ2-3; 7 nucleotides align to TRBD1. Trimming took 4 bases from V and 8 from J; bases not matched to a gene: 9. CDR1 and CDR2 from the germline V gene are SGHTA and FQGNSA. The CDR3 is 14 amino acids.

J is TRBJ1-1 and V is TRBV28; the D is unclear. V was trimmed by 3 bases and J by 1 base, leaving 6 bases between them. The CDR3 length is 13 residues. Looked up from germline, CDR1 is MDHEN and CDR2 is SYDVKM. The DNA for the CDR3 is TGTGCCAGCAGTTTGGGCCAGAACACTGAAGCTTTCTTT. Translated: CASSLGQNTEAFF. The full variable domain, its missing parts supplied by reference TRBV28 and TRBJ1-1, is DVKVTQSSRYLVKRTGEKVFLECVQDMDHENMFWYRQDPGLGLRLIYFSYDVKMKEKGDIPEGYSVSREKKERFSLILESASTNQTSMYLCASSLGQNTEAFFGQGTRLTVV.

This rearrangement joins TRBV28 to TRBJ2-7; TRBD2 matches at 10 bases. V lost 6 bases to trimming and J lost 6 bases; unmatched junction nucleotides: 8. The CDR3 runs 14 residues. Per the germline V gene, CDR1 is MDHEN and CDR2 is SYDVKM. The CDR3 protein is CASRISGGQGEQYF. CDR3 DNA sequence: TGTGCCAGCAGGATTAGCGGGGGGCAGGGCGAGCAGTACTTC.

The chain joins TRBV7-2 to TRBJ1-3, with D possibly being TRBD1 (5 bases). The germline gives CDR1 SGHTA, CDR2 FQGNSA. The germline V and J ends were trimmed by 1 base and 0 bases, with 10 bases remaining between them. CDR3 length equals 16 residues. Here the CDR3 reads CASSLDRPGSGNTIYF. CDR3 bases: TGTGCCAGCAGCTTAGACAGGCCCGGCTCTGGAAACACCATATATTTT.

The chain employs TRBV5-6 and TRBJ2-5; weak D call: TRBD1 (5 bases). This CDR3 region has 14 residues. From germline, CDR1 is SGHDT and CDR2 YYEEEE. The ends were cut back, 0 bases at V and 5 bases at J, with 11 bases in the middle. The CDR3 bases are TGTGCCAGCAGCTTGGGGCGACAGACGGAGACCCAGTACTTC. Translating gives CASSLGRQTETQYF. The full variable domain, with the rest looked up from reference TRBV5-6 and TRBJ2-5, is DAGVTQSPTHLIKTRGQQVTLRCSPKSGHDTVSWYQQALGQGPQFIFQYYEEEERQRGNFPDRFSGHQFPNYSSELNVNALLLGDSALYLCASSLGRQTETQYFGPGTRLLVL.

The chain couples TRBV7-9 to TRBJ2-7; the D gene is possibly TRBD1 (6 bases). CDR3 length: 12 residues. The V and J ends lost 4 bases and 6 bases respectively, with 10 bases between them. CDR1 and CDR2 from the germline V gene are SEHNR and FQNEAQ (reference sequence). CDR3 residues: CASSSLGGEQYF. The DNA of the CDR3 is TGTGCCAGCAGCTCCCTAGGGGGCGAGCAGTACTTC.

This clone was detected many times. The V and J genes are TRBV2 and TRBJ2-7; 12 bases match TRBD1. CDR3 length equals 12 residues. Germline lookup yields CDR1 SNHLY and CDR2 FYNNEI. Here the CDR3 reads CASRDRGLEQYF. The CDR3 DNA reads as TGTGCATCCCGGGACAGGGGGCTCGAGCAGTACTTC.

The V and J genes are TRBV4-1 and TRBJ2-7; 8 nucleotides line up with TRBD1. CDR1 is MGHRA, CDR2 YSYEKL, per germline. With 1 base clipped from V and 4 bases from J, the junction kept 6 bases outside the gene matches. This CDR3 contains 15 residues. CDR3 loop: CASSQAGRGLYEQYF. In DNA form, the CDR3 reads TGCGCCAGCAGCCAAGCAGGCAGGGGGCTGTACGAGCAGTACTTC.

The V gene is TRBV5-8, the J gene TRBJ2-7; 8 nucleotides line up with TRBD1. CDR1 is SGHTS and CDR2 is YDEGEE in the germline V gene. CDR3 size: 15 residues. V lost 7 bases and J lost 4; bases outside the gene matches: 13. CDR3 in amino acids: CASSQYPNRGYEQYF. CDR3 bases: TGTGCCAGCTCCCAGTACCCAAACAGGGGGTACGAGCAGTACTTC.

This clone was detected only once. The chain combines TRBV11-3 with TRBJ2-7; possible D gene TRBD1, 6 bases. Germline V lookup: CDR1 SGHNT, CDR2 YENEEA. Trimming removed 5 bases from V and 3 bases from J, with 11 bases in between. There are 13 residues in the CDR3. The CDR3 here is CASSQRGYYEQYF. The CDR3 DNA is TGTGCCAGCAGCCAGAGGGGGTACTACGAGCAGTACTTC.